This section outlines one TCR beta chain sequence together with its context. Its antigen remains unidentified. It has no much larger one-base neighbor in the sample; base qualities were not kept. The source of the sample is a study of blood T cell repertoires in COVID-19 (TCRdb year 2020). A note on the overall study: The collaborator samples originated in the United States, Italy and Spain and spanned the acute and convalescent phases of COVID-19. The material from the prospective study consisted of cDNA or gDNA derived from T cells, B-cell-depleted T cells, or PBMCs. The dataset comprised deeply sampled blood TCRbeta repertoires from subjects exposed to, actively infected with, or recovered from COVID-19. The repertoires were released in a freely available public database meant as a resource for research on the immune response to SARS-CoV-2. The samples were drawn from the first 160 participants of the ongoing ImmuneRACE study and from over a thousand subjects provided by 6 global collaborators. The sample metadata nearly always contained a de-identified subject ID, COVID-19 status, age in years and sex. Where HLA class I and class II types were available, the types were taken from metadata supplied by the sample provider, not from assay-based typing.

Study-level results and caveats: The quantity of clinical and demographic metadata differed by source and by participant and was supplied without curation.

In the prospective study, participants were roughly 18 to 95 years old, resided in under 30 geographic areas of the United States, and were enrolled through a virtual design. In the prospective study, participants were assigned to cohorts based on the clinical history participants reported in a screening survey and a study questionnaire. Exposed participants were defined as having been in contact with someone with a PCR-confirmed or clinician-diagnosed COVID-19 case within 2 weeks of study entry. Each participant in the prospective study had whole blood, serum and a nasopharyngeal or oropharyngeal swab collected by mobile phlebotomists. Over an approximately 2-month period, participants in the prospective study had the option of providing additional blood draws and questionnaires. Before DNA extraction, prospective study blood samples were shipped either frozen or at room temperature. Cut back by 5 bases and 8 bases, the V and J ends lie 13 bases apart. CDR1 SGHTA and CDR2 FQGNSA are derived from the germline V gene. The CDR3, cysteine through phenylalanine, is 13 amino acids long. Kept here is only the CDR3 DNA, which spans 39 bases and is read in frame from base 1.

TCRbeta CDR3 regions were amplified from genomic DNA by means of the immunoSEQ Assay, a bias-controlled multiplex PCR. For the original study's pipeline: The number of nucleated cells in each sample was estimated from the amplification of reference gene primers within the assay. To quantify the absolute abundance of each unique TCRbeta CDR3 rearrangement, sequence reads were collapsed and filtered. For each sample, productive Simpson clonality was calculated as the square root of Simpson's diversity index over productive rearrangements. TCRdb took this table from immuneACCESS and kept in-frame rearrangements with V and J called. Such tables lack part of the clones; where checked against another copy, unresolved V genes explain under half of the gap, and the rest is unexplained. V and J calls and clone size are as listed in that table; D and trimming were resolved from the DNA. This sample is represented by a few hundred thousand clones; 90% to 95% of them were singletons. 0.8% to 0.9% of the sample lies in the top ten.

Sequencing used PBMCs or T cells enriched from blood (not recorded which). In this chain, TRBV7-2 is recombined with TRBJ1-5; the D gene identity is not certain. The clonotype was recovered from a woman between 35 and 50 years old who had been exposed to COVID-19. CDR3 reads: CASSRDGSEPQHF. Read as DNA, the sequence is TGTGCCAGCAGCCGAGACGGGTCGGAGCCCCAGCATTTT. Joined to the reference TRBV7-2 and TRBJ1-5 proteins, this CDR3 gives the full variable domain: GAGVSQSPSNKVTEKGKDVELRCDPISGHTALYWYRQSLGQGLEFLIYFQGNSAPDKSGLPSDRFSAERTGGSVSTLTIQRTQQEDSAVYLCASSRDGSEPQHFGDGTRLSIL.